This T cell receptor beta chain was profiled in a study of regulatory T cells in long-lasting Graves disease. In the study overall: More than 5 years of antithyroid drugs with positive TSH receptor antibodies defined persistent Graves' disease.

Documented time point: persistent/refractory GD, antithyroid drugs over 5 years with positive TRAb. There was RNA extracted from PBMCs, and the TCR library was made from it. CDR3 length equals 16 residues. Germline V CDR1 and CDR2: MNHGY, SVAAGI. Arm-PCR of CDR3 regions and iRepertoire HTBI primers were used to build TCR beta libraries. TCRdb reprocessed the multiplex PCR reads with MiXCR, giving one entry per CDR3 protein. The sample has hundreds of thousands of distinct CDR3 sequences, about a fifth seen once. This clonotype is a singleton in its sample. Germline and junction disagree at one end, which may indicate a read error.

This receptor was identified in a female donor with Graves disease. Specimen: peripheral blood mononuclear cells (PBMCs), collected when the disease was refractory, from a patient treated with antithyroid drugs. The chain joins TRBV6-9 to TRBJ2-1; tentative D call: TRBD1 (6 bases). This CDR3 reads CASSYPNTGSSNEQFF. The CDR3 DNA reads TGTGCCAGCAGTTACCCCAATACAGGGTCCTCCAATGAGCAGTTCTTC.